These 10 T cell receptor beta chains were sequenced from one sample in a study of read filtering for tumor transcriptome and immune sequencing. This library used roughly 400 ng RNA and molecular barcoded adaptors spanning alpha/delta and beta/gamma chains. MiXCR was run by TCRdb on the reads, yielding one entry per CDR3 protein. The table records 75,000 to 95,000 distinct CDR3 sequences, 20% to 25% of them present only once. The sample comprised a population of CD138-negative cells sorted from bone marrow. The origin of the receptors is a donor at least 40 years old with multiple myeloma.

This clonotype was seen repeatedly, ten times or more. The chain is built from TRBV4-1 and TRBJ2-5; TRBD2 matches at 8 bases. V shed 0 bases and J 1 base; nucleotides not matched to a gene: 7. The germline V gene has CDR1 MGHRA and CDR2 YSYEKL. The CDR3 runs to 17 residues. The CDR3 region is CASSQELTRGAQETQYF. The CDR3 coding sequence is TGCGCCAGCAGCCAAGAATTAACGCGGGGGGCCCAAGAGACCCAGTACTTC.

There are many counts of this clonotype. The genes are TRBV20-1 and TRBJ1-1; D unclear. The germline V gene has CDR1 DFQATT and CDR2 SNEGSKA (reference sequence). V lost 1 base, J lost 5 bases, and 11 bases lay in between. CDR3 length: 13 amino acids. The CDR3 nucleotides read TGCAGTGCTAGAGTGGCCTTGAGGACTGAAGCTTTCTTT. Amino acid sequence: CSARVALRTEAFF.

This clonotype was recorded many times. Written as DNA, the CDR3 is TGCAGTGCCAGCTTCAGAAGTAACCCGGGACTAGCGGTGTTCGAGCAGTTCTTC. Translated, it gives CSASFRSNPGLAVFEQFF. The V gene is TRBV20-1, the J gene TRBJ2-1; 11 nucleotides line up with TRBD2. Germline V lookup: CDR1 DFQATT, CDR2 SNEGSKA (reference sequence). Losses at the gene ends were 6 bases for V and 10 bases for J; bases not matched to a gene: 23. CDR3 size: 18 residues.

This clonotype was seen only a few times. This chain joins TRBV7-8 and TRBJ1-1; 10 nucleotides match TRBD1. Germline loops: CDR1 SGHVS, CDR2 FQNEAQ. The CDR3 sequence is 16 residues long. Trimming took 1 base from V and 2 from J; bases not matched to a gene: 4. In DNA, the CDR3 is TGTGCCAGCAGCTTAGGACAGGGGGCTGGAAACACTGAAGCTTTCTTT. Its translation is CASSLGQGAGNTEAFF.

This clonotype was found many times. The genes are TRBV5-1 and TRBJ2-1; a weak D match, TRBD2 (7 bases). Per germline, CDR1 SGHRS and CDR2 YFSETQ. CDR3 length equals 15 residues. V lost 0 bases and J 9 bases, leaving 16 bases between the germline ends. CDR3 sequence: CASSLVGGGPLEQFF. The CDR3 coding sequence is TGCGCCAGCAGCTTGGTAGGGGGGGGGCCTCTTGAGCAGTTCTTC. Based on the CDR3 plus reference TRBV5-1 and TRBJ2-1, the full variable domain is KAGVTQTPRYLIKTRGQQVTLSCSPISGHRSVSWYQQTPGQGLQFLFEYFSETQRNKGNFPGRFSGRQFSNSRSEMNVSTLELGDSALYLCASSLVGGGPLEQFFGPGTRLTVL.

The rearrangement joins TRBV7-9 to TRBJ1-3; no clear D. With 7 bases removed from V and 0 bases from J, the gap between germline ends came to 7 bases. Looked up from germline, CDR1 is SEHNR and CDR2 is FQNEAQ (reference sequence). The CDR3 sequence is 13 residues long. CDR3 nucleotides: TGTGCCAGCAAGGGATTCTCTGGAAACACCATATATTTT. Protein sequence: CASKGFSGNTIYF.

The rearrangement links TRBV28 to TRBJ2-5, with D possibly being TRBD2 (7 bases). CDR1 and CDR2 (germline): MDHEN, SYDVKM. The germline V and J ends were trimmed by 10 bases and 9 bases, with 21 bases remaining between them. The CDR3 has 13 residues. CDR3 region: CATWYLAGAAQYF. The CDR3 DNA reads as TGTGCCACCTGGTACTTGGCGGGGGCGGCCCAGTACTTC. The variable domain in full, with the rest retrieved from reference TRBV28 and TRBJ2-5, is DVKVTQSSRYLVKRTGEKVFLECVQDMDHENMFWYRQDPGLGLRLIYFSYDVKMKEKGDIPEGYSVSREKKERFSLILESASTNQTSMYLCATWYLAGAAQYFGPGTRLLVL.

CDR3 residues: CSAIQGGSGAQPQHF. CDR3 nucleotides: TGCAGTGCTATTCAGGGGGGATCCGGGGCTCAGCCCCAGCATTTT. V gene TRBV20-1 combines with J gene TRBJ1-5, with 7 positions matching TRBD1. The CDR3 is 15 residues long. Trimming at V came to 4 bases and at J to 6 bases, leaving 12 bases not matched to a gene. Germline V lookup: CDR1 DFQATT, CDR2 SNEGSKA (reference sequence).

This clonotype has more than one count but fewer than ten. The rearrangement joins TRBV28 to TRBJ2-5, with 8 positions matching TRBD1. Trimming took 6 bases from V and 0 from J; bases not matched to a gene: 9. This CDR3 has 16 residues. Germline assignment: CDR1 MDHEN and CDR2 SYDVKM. The CDR3 is CASSLQGAGNQETQYF. In nucleotides, the CDR3 is TGTGCCAGCAGCTTGCAGGGGGCGGGGAACCAAGAGACCCAGTACTTC. Looking up the rest from reference TRBV28 and TRBJ2-5 gives the full variable domain: DVKVTQSSRYLVKRTGEKVFLECVQDMDHENMFWYRQDPGLGLRLIYFSYDVKMKEKGDIPEGYSVSREKKERFSLILESASTNQTSMYLCASSLQGAGNQETQYFGPGTRLLVL.

This clonotype has more than one count but fewer than ten. V gene TRBV5-1 combines with J gene TRBJ1-4; D perhaps matches TRBD1 (5 bases). The CDR3 loop spans 13 amino acids. CDR1 is SGHRS, CDR2 YFSETQ, per germline. V lost 3 bases, J lost 8 bases, and 11 bases lay in between. CDR3 bases: TGCGCCAGCAGCTACCGGGACGGAGAAAAACTGTTTTTT. This encodes CASSYRDGEKLFF.